This T cell receptor beta chain was observed in a study of cytomegalovirus exposure and HLA in healthy donors. Assay used: immunoSEQ multiplex PCR; TCRdb lists only in-frame clones, some missing. The table lists hundreds of thousands of clones, 86% of them singletons. In its sample, this clone was seen once. The receptor's source is a woman between 18 and 29 years old in good health and CMV-seronegative. The sample comprised PBMCs.

CDR3 residues: CASSTSGWADTQYF. The CDR3 DNA sequence: TGCGCCAGCAGTACTAGCGGGTGGGCAGATACGCAGTATTTT. The V and J genes are TRBV10-2 and TRBJ2-3, with 9 bases matching TRBD2. Germline-derived CDR1 and CDR2 are WSHSY and SAAADI. V trimming: 5 bases; J trimming: 4 bases; junction bases outside the gene matches: 4. CDR3 size: 14 residues.